Sequencing of this T cell receptor (beta chain) was carried out in a study of cytomegalovirus exposure and HLA in healthy donors (dated by TCRdb to the late 2010s). Some background on the complete study: An earlier analysis of some 600 of the donors reported approximately 260 Gb of sequence data and roughly 120 million unique TCR beta sequences obtained from about 200 million T cells. An early release that covered about 640 HLA-typed donors contained about 290 gigabases of sequencing data and roughly 84 million unique TCR sequences. Among the roughly 390 genotyped donors, under 90% belonged to the genetic ancestry cluster associated with self-reported Caucasian donors. The aim of the study was to test whether cataloging public T cell receptors could identify signatures of past pathogen exposure. Using immunosequencing, the study profiled T cell repertoires from about 620 subjects and related those repertoires to cytomegalovirus serostatus. Besides the first cohort of roughly 660 subjects, a separate validation cohort made up of roughly 130 different subjects was used. High-throughput TCR immunosequencing, statistical association of individual TCRs with disease status, and machine learning were combined to predict cytomegalovirus infection status. To study patterns of TCR occurrence, a later analysis re-analyzed previously published TCR beta repertoires from several hundred donors and added high-resolution HLA genotyping. Rather than using new phenotypic data, the later analysis identified candidate immune exposures from TCR beta sequences and from how often those sequences occurred across donors. An earlier analysis of 500 to 750 of the donors applied high-throughput TCR beta sequencing to assess whether each TCR beta V gene segment acted as functional or pseudogenic. Donor age, sex, ethnicity and CMV serostatus were compiled alongside the repertoire data. In a later genetic analysis, genome-wide SNP genotypes for about three fifths of the 666 donors were used, and that subset was treated as a discovery cohort. Every repertoire in the discovery cohort had been generated on one and the same sequencing platform. Both class I and class II loci were covered by HLA typing, at four-digit resolution. The number of donors typed differed by locus, with about 629-630 for A, B, C, DRB1 and DQB1, about 500 for DQA1, 606 for DPA1, and 472 for DPB1. Roughly 5 DR-DQ haplotypes were handled as single units for association and clustering because linkage in the cohort was strong. Among 300 to 450 genotyped donors of the cohort, an average of 235,054 unique TCR beta nucleotide sequences were sequenced per donor, roughly a sixth of them non-productive. Results and caveats for the whole study, not just this receptor: In a later analysis, the rate of TCR association differed among HLA loci, with DRB1 alleles having the most associated TCRs and HLA-C alleles having the fewest. A total of 164 TCR beta chains were listed by the study as associated with cytomegalovirus. Sequencing depth was assumed to be roughly uniform across donors in the presence/absence analyses, though that assumption may not hold. A further reported finding was that TCR beta sequences accurately predicted the HLA-A and HLA-B alleles for most subjects in the first cohort. The 87-base-pair reads could not distinguish some IMGT-functional V segments, including TRBV6-2 and TRBV6-3, so those segments were excluded. According to a later analysis, most CMV-associated TCR beta chains appeared to be HLA-restricted, and the HLA associations seemed to be driven largely by CMV exposure. Because counts were too low, roughly 16 rarely observed V segments, including chromosome 9 orphons, were excluded from the earlier analysis of some 540 of the donors. When HLA alleles, especially DR and DQ, strongly co-occurred, TCR associations were difficult to assign to individual alleles. An association between a missense DCLRE1C variant and V-gene and J-gene trimming of TCR beta chains was found in a later genetic analysis and replicated in an independent cohort. The authors suggested that the approach could potentially be extended to other disease states and immunological phenotypes. Linkage disequilibrium might explain the correlated functional status among segregating V segments, but an unknown experimental factor could not be ruled out. A few of the identified cytomegalovirus-associated TCR beta chains were confirmed in vitro to be specific for cytomegalovirus antigens. Broadly in line with IMGT annotations, most TCR beta V segments showed up in productive rearrangements about 87% or about 30% of the time in an earlier analysis of around 600 of the donors. According to a later genetic analysis, donors in an Asian-associated ancestry cluster had fewer N-insertions in productive TCRs than the approximately 690-donor mean. Because some donors lacked HLA typing at each locus, the association tests relied only on the typed subset. A cluster of highly shared sequence variants was judged likely to represent a technical artifact of the sequencing pipeline. CMV serostatus was the only immune exposure information available for the cohort. According to a later analysis, parvovirus B19, influenza, CMV and Epstein-Barr virus appeared linked to several top co-occurrence clusters. Across donors, most TCR sequences were observed very rarely, whereas some public TCRs were present in many individuals. In a later analysis, HLA-associated TCR beta chains were found to be more clonally expanded and to have lower generation probabilities than equally common non-associated chains. Specific HLA alleles were associated with 16,951 TCR beta sequences at a false discovery rate of 0.05 in a later analysis. This cohort had only TCR beta chains sequenced, and the lack of alpha or paired-chain data limited which features could be detected. Cytomegalovirus status was reported to be diagnosed by the classifier with high specificity and sensitivity in both the original and validation cohorts.

Libraries came from the immunoSEQ multiplex PCR assay. For the multiplex PCR, a mixture combining 60 forward primers for TCR Vbeta segments and 13 reverse primers for TCR Jbeta segments was used. The CDR3 region of rearranged TCR beta genes was amplified from genomic DNA by a multiplex PCR assay. The amplified TCR beta libraries were sequenced on the Illumina HiSeq System as 87-base-pair reads. Turning to the authors' computational methods: Across the 670 or so repertoires, a later analysis counted roughly 77 million unique TCR beta chains, some 11 million of which were shared by at least two donors. A nearest-neighbor algorithm error-corrected the raw reads and collapsed the reads into unique sequences, merging closely related sequences to remove PCR and sequencing errors. Alignment of CDR3 sequences to IMGT reference sequences was used to assign V, D and J gene segments. For a sequence to be retained, a match of at least six nucleotides to both a V gene segment and a J gene segment was required. A rearrangement was called productive if the CDR3 had no stop codons and remained in frame with V and J, and every other rearrangement was called non-productive. Following IMGT convention, CDR3 was defined as the stretch from the second conserved V-encoded cysteine up to the conserved J-encoded phenylalanine. In an earlier analysis of roughly 610 of the donors, sequences lacking an unambiguous match to a single V gene segment were excluded. An earlier analysis of fewer than 750 of the donors classified V segments as functional when productive rearrangements were above 56.7% and as segregating when the standard deviation between donors was above 5%. A statistical classification framework was developed to diagnose cytomegalovirus status using the catalog of TCR beta chain sequences. In a later analysis, TCR nucleotide sequences were compared against IMGT/GENE-DB human TR gene sequences so that V and J genes could be assigned. A later analysis assigned CDR3 sequences and most-parsimonious VDJ recombination scenarios with the TCRdist pipeline. A later analysis defined each TCR beta chain by its CDR3 amino acid sequence plus V-gene family, and excluded reads lacking a unique V-gene family. As a way to deal with suspected cross-contamination and a sequencing artifact, a later analysis dropped 500 to 700 nucleotide sequences that were highly shared and had low generation probability. For each public chain, a later analysis derived a clonal expansion index from normalized ranks of inferred template counts within each repertoire. A later analysis computed generation probabilities with a VDJ recombination model fitted to out-of-frame rearrangements, and checked the results against IGoR. A later analysis scored TCR-TCR, TCR-HLA and TCR-CMV co-occurrence with hypergeometric tests, applying a repertoire-size bias correction to TCR pairs. A later analysis estimated false discovery rates by permuting HLA or CMV assignments 20 times. In a later analysis, co-occurring TCRs were grouped using DBSCAN, with TCRdist sequence similarity added in when clustering inside HLA-allele-positive subsets. For co-occurrence clustering, repertoires with fewer than 30,000 or more than 120,000 public chains were excluded, along with four to six repertoires with anomalous nucleotide sharing. TCRdb limited this immuneACCESS table to in-frame rearrangements with V and J called. A share of clones is missing; checked studies link under half to unresolved V genes, and the rest is unexplained. V and J calls and clone size come straight from that table; D and trimming were deduced from the DNA. The sample records 65,000 to 100,000 clones, more than 60% of which are singletons. The ten largest clonotypes hold 2% to 2.5% of the sample.

In regard to this clone: Its antigen specificity is not known. No per-base quality is available; no much larger clone lies one base away.

Based on the germline V gene (reference sequence), the CDR1 and CDR2 sequences are GTSNPN and SVGIG. V is trimmed back by 4 bases and J by 5 bases, and the junction contains 15 bases that no gene match accounts for. The CDR3, cysteine through phenylalanine, is 17 amino acids long. Only the CDR3 region is kept as DNA, spanning 51 bases read in frame from base 1. The cohort consisted of 600 to 700 healthy bone marrow donors. At the time of sampling, every cohort member was nominally healthy, though immune exposures that went unrecorded were likely present. The donor tested CMV seronegative and was one of the 352 seronegative cohort members. Each donor provided a peripheral blood sample, and peripheral blood mononuclear cells were used for TCR beta sequencing. The Qiagen DNeasy Blood Extraction Kit was used to extract genomic DNA from the blood cell samples.

Recombination connected TRBV30 to TRBJ2-1; TRBD2 fits 9 bases in the junction. The receptor comes from a man aged 40-55 years in good health and CMV-seronegative. Sequenced material: PBMCs. The nucleotide sequence is given as TGTGCCTGGACGCTAGCGGGACTGGGGGAAACAAACAATGAGCAGTTCTTC. This sequence encodes CAWTLAGLGETNNEQFF.